These 32 T cell receptor beta chains originate from one sample sequenced in a study of Graves' ophthalmopathy and Graves' hyperthyroidism. Amplification of the TCR beta CDR3 regions used RNA transcripts (as template). Amplification began with first-round RT-PCR using HTBI primers, then second-round multiplex PCR was performed. TCRdb used MiXCR to reprocess the multiplex PCR reads, holding one entry per CDR3 protein. The table has over a million distinct CDR3 sequences, less than 45% seen once. The sample was peripheral blood or thyroid tissue (not recorded which). The receptors derive from an adult man with Graves' hyperthyroidism.

The chain carries TRBV9 and TRBJ1-2; D unclear. Germline V CDR1 and CDR2: SGDLS, YYNGEE. The V and J ends lost 4 bases and 7 bases respectively, with 20 bases between them. The CDR3 runs 15 residues. Written as DNA, the CDR3 is TGTGCCAGCAGCCGTCCAGAGAGGTATTTCGGTGGCTACACCTTC. This gives the protein CASSRPERYFGGYTF.

This chain uses TRBV20-1 with TRBJ2-7; 12 bases line up with TRBD2. With V trimmed by 5 bases and J by 4 bases, 9 bases remained unmatched. Germline V gene data show CDR1 as DFQATT and CDR2 as SNEGSKA (reference sequence). The CDR3 is 15 residues long. The CDR3 DNA sequence: TGCAGTGCTGAACCTCGACTAGCGGGGGAATACGAGCAGTACTTC. Translated: CSAEPRLAGEYEQYF.

The chain employs TRBV5-1 and TRBJ1-1; D remains unclear. Germline lookup yields CDR1 SGHRS and CDR2 YFSETQ. Trimming removed 4 bases at V and 11 bases at J, with 21 bases between. The CDR3 spans 14 residues. The CDR3: CASSPYTEGRGAFF. The CDR3 DNA is TGCGCCAGCAGCCCATACACGGAAGGGAGAGGGGCTTTCTTT. Full variable domain (remainder filled in from reference TRBV5-1 and TRBJ1-1): KAGVTQTPRYLIKTRGQQVTLSCSPISGHRSVSWYQQTPGQGLQFLFEYFSETQRNKGNFPGRFSGRQFSNSRSEMNVSTLELGDSALYLCASSPYTEGRGAFFGQGTRLTVV.

In this sample, this clonotype turned up many times. The chain joins TRBV15 to TRBJ1-2; 7 bases match TRBD1. This CDR3 has 15 residues. The junction had 7 bases not matched to a gene; V was cut back by 2 bases and J by 4 bases. Germline CDR1 is LNHNV and CDR2 is YYDKDF (reference sequence). DNA of the CDR3: TGTGCCACCAGCAGAAAACAGGGGACTAGCTATGGCTACACCTTC. Its translation is CATSRKQGTSYGYTF.

The V and J genes are TRBV7-9 and TRBJ1-5; 11 nucleotides line up with TRBD1. Germline CDR1 SEHNR, CDR2 FQNEAQ (reference sequence). This CDR3 region has 17 residues. The ends lost 8 bases at V and 5 bases at J; junction bases unmatched: 14. The CDR3 here is CASGLEGTGGPDQPQHF. The CDR3 DNA is TGTGCCAGCGGTCTAGAGGGGACAGGGGGTCCGGATCAGCCCCAGCATTTT.

The V gene is TRBV3-1, the J gene TRBJ1-2, with unresolved D. V was pared by 0 bases and J by 7 bases, with 9 bases between. Germline lookup yields CDR1 LGHDT and CDR2 YNNKEL (reference sequence). The CDR3 extends over 13 amino acids. The CDR3 loop reads CASSQDSVIGYTF. The CDR3 nucleotides read TGTGCCAGCAGCCAAGATAGCGTAATTGGCTACACCTTC.

This chain connects TRBV29-1 to TRBJ2-7, with 8 positions matching TRBD2. Germline V gene sequence: CDR1 SQVTM, CDR2 ANQGSEA. V shed 8 bases, J shed 6 bases, and the junction held 6 bases outside the gene matches. This CDR3 has 11 amino acids. CDR3 sequence: CSFREGSEQYF. The CDR3 DNA reads TGCAGCTTCCGGGAGGGTTCCGAGCAGTACTTC.

This clonotype has more than one count but fewer than ten. CDR3 sequence reads: CASRLTGFEQYF. CDR3 in DNA: TGTGCCAGCAGACTAACGGGCTTCGAGCAGTACTTC. The gene calls are TRBV6-5 and TRBJ2-7; D is unresolved. Between the trimmed V and J ends, which lost 6 bases and 6 bases, there was a span of 12 bases. This CDR3 region has 12 residues. Per the germline V gene, CDR1 is MNHEY and CDR2 is SVGAGI.

The chain carries TRBV7-2 and TRBJ2-2; D is uncertain. CDR3 length equals 15 residues. Trimming took 5 bases from V and 7 from J, leaving 17 bases between them. CDR1 and CDR2 (germline): SGHTA, FQGNSA. This chain's CDR3 is CASSPIVDLVGELFF. For the CDR3, the DNA is TGTGCCAGCAGCCCAATCGTCGATCTGGTCGGGGAGCTGTTTTTT.

This clonotype was seen a few times. The rearrangement joins TRBV6-5 to TRBJ2-7, with 8 bases identical to TRBD2. The CDR3 is 18 amino acids. The V gene's germline CDR1 is MNHEY and CDR2 SVGAGI. J was trimmed by 2 bases and V by 2 bases; bases with no gene match: 14. The CDR3 sequence is CASSYAGGWTSLPYEQYF. The CDR3 DNA follows: TGTGCCAGCAGTTACGCTGGAGGTTGGACTAGCTTGCCCTACGAGCAGTACTTC.

In its sample, this clonotype was seen many times. This chain joins TRBV2 and TRBJ2-7; D is perhaps TRBD2 (5 bases). Between the trimmed V and J ends, which lost 1 base and 2 bases, there was a span of 12 bases. In germline, CDR1 is SNHLY, CDR2 FYNNEI. The CDR3 runs to 15 residues. As DNA, the CDR3 is TGTGCCAGCAGTGAAGTCGGGGTGCTGGCCTACGAGCAGTACTTC. This gives the protein CASSEVGVLAYEQYF.

The chain has TRBV9 and TRBJ2-7, with D tentatively TRBD2 (7 bases). Trimming took 3 bases from V and 6 from J, leaving 16 bases between them. Germline assignment: CDR1 SGDLS and CDR2 YYNGEE. The CDR3 runs 14 residues. As DNA, the CDR3 is TGTGCCAGCAGCGCCCTCGGGGGGCTCGGCGAGCAGTACTTC. It translates to CASSALGGLGEQYF. The full variable domain, with the rest looked up from reference TRBV9 and TRBJ2-7, is DSGVTQTPKHLITATGQRVTLRCSPRSGDLSVYWYQQSLDQGLQFLIQYYNGEERAKGNILERFSAQQFPDLHSELNLSSLELGDSALYFCASSALGGLGEQYFGPGTRLTVT.

The chain combines TRBV2 with TRBJ2-7; 9 bases line up with TRBD2. J gave up 3 bases and V 6 bases, and 9 bases lay outside the gene matches. Germline V gene lookup returns CDR1 SNHLY and CDR2 FYNNEI. The CDR3 has 15 amino acids. CDR3 protein: CASSSEASGNYEQYF. The CDR3 DNA reads as TGTGCCAGCAGCTCGGAGGCTAGCGGGAACTACGAGCAGTACTTC.

This clonotype occurred once. This chain uses TRBV7-6 with TRBJ1-3, with a weak D call TRBD1 (5 bases). Trimming took 2 bases from V and 0 from J, leaving 11 bases between them. The CDR3 consists of 16 residues. CDR1 is SGHVS, CDR2 FNYEAQ, per germline. In DNA, the CDR3 is TGTGCCAGCAGCTTAAGGCGGGGCAACTCTGGAAACACCATATATTTT. Its translation: CASSLRRGNSGNTIYF. Using reference TRBV7-6 and TRBJ1-3 for the parts outside the CDR3, the full variable domain is GAGVSQSPRYKVTKRGQDVALRCDPISGHVSLYWYRQALGQGPEFLTYFNYEAQQDKSGLPNDRFSAERPEGSISTLTIQRTEQRDSAMYRCASSLRRGNSGNTIYFGEGSWLTVV.

J is TRBJ2-7 and V is TRBV20-1, with 7 bases fitting TRBD2. With 4 bases clipped from V and 2 bases from J, the junction kept 8 bases outside the gene matches. Per the germline V gene, CDR1 is DFQATT and CDR2 is SNEGSKA (reference sequence). The CDR3 is 14 residues long. The CDR3 sequence is CSAIRLADTYEQYF. Written as DNA, the CDR3 is TGCAGTGCTATTCGACTAGCCGACACCTACGAGCAGTACTTC.

In this sample, this clonotype turned up many times. The V gene is TRBV12-3 or TRBV12-4, the J gene TRBJ2-2; 8 bases match TRBD1. The V and J ends lost 5 bases and 6 bases, in that order; junction bases with no gene match: 5. The CDR3 totals 14 residues. The CDR3 here is CASSPGTGAGELFF. CDR3 nucleotides: TGTGCCAGCAGTCCAGGGACAGGTGCCGGGGAGCTGTTTTTT.

This chain joins TRBV29-1 and TRBJ1-5; D is uncertain. Between the trimmed V and J ends, which lost 6 bases and 7 bases, there was a span of 7 bases. The CDR3 has 10 amino acids. Germline V gene sequence: CDR1 SQVTM, CDR2 ANQGSEA. The DNA for the CDR3 is TGCAGCGTGAGGTTACAGCCCCAGCATTTT. This translates into CSVRLQPQHF.

Many counts were recorded for this clonotype. The chain links TRBV15 to TRBJ1-5; possibly TRBD1 for D (5 bases). With 0 bases removed from V and 7 bases from J, the gap between germline ends came to 22 bases. Germline V gene sequence: CDR1 LNHNV, CDR2 YYDKDF (reference sequence). This CDR3 spans 18 amino acids. The CDR3 nucleotides read TGTGCCACCAGCAGAGAACGGGGTTCCGGGGGTTTCCGACAGCCCCAGCATTTT. This sequence encodes CATSRERGSGGFRQPQHF. Variable domain in full (rest from reference TRBV15 and TRBJ1-5): DAMVIQNPRYQVTQFGKPVTLSCSQTLNHNVMYWYQQKSSQAPKLLFHYYDKDFNNEADTPDNFQSRRPNTSFCFLDIRSPGLGDTAMYLCATSRERGSGGFRQPQHFGDGTRLSIL.

The V and J genes are TRBV29-1 and TRBJ1-2; no clear D gene. This CDR3 spans 10 amino acids. Germline lookup yields CDR1 SQVTM and CDR2 ANQGSEA. V was shortened by 8 bases and J by 1 base, with 5 bases between the two germline ends. CDR3 residues: CSIDNYGYTF. CDR3 nucleotides: TGCAGCATAGATAACTATGGCTACACCTTC.

This clonotype has a handful of counts. V and J are TRBV6-1 and TRBJ2-7; TRBD2 aligns across 15 bases. V lost 3 bases to trimming and J lost 1 base; unmatched junction nucleotides: 7. The CDR3 has 18 residues. Germline V gives CDR1 MNHNS, CDR2 SASEGT. In DNA, the CDR3 is TGTGCCAGCAGTGATGGGGGACTAGCGGGAGGTCGGTCCTACGAGCAGTACTTC. It encodes CASSDGGLAGGRSYEQYF.

This clonotype was counted only a few times. The V gene is TRBV11-1, the J gene TRBJ2-7; a possible D gene is TRBD2 (5 bases). CDR3 length: 15 amino acids. Germline CDR1 and CDR2: SGHAT and FQDESV (reference sequence). V was pared by 5 bases and J by 0 bases, with 14 bases between. The CDR3 DNA sequence: TGTGCCAGCAGCCCTTTAGCGTTCAGCTCCTACGAGCAGTACTTC. Translation: CASSPLAFSSYEQYF.

The chain is built from TRBV7-2 and TRBJ1-6, with D uncertain. The V and J ends lost 3 bases and 9 bases respectively, with 15 bases between them. The CDR3 has 15 residues. CDR1 is SGHTA, CDR2 FQGNSA, per germline. CDR3: CASSFRRLESSPLHF. In DNA, the CDR3 is TGTGCCAGCAGCTTCCGACGCCTGGAGAGTTCACCCCTCCACTTT.

This chain links TRBV5-1 with TRBJ2-5; 11 positions agree with TRBD1. The CDR3 extends over 17 amino acids. Germline CDR1 and CDR2: SGHRS and YFSETQ. J gave up 4 bases and V 4 bases, and 12 bases lay outside the gene matches. DNA for the CDR3: TGCGCCAGCAGCAGGGACAGGGGGGGATTGTGGTCAGAGACCCAGTACTTC. Its translation: CASSRDRGGLWSETQYF.

Many counts were recorded for this clonotype. At one of its ends the junction is not consistent with the germline gene, which may arise from a read error. J is TRBJ1-1 and V is TRBV10-3, with D uncertain. This CDR3 is 17 amino acids long. CDR1 ENHRY and CDR2 SYGVKD come from the germline V gene. The CDR3 sequence: CASSPGVRIWVNTEAFF. CDR3 nucleotides: TGTGCCAGCAGTCCCGGGGTTCGGATTTGGGTGAACACTGAAGCTTTCTTT.

CDR3 protein: CASSFGRGVTGELFF. DNA of the CDR3: TGTGCCAGCAGTTTCGGGAGGGGTGTTACCGGGGAGCTGTTTTTT. V and J are TRBV12-3 or TRBV12-4 and TRBJ2-2; 8 bases align to TRBD2. This CDR3 spans 15 amino acids. J lost 5 bases, V lost 3 bases, and 5 bases had no gene match.

J is TRBJ1-1 and V is TRBV10-1; unclear D gene. Trimming took 10 bases from V and 3 from J, leaving 15 bases between them. The CDR3 consists of 13 residues. Germline V gene data show CDR1 as WNHNN and CDR2 as SYGVQD (reference sequence). The DNA for the CDR3 is TGCGCCACCCCGGGTAGACCATACACTGAAGCTTTCTTT. This translates into CATPGRPYTEAFF.

Regarding this clonotype: An end of the junction differs from the germline gene, which may be a read error. The V and J genes are TRBV10-3 and TRBJ1-1; 8 bases are shared with TRBD1. From germline, CDR1 is ENHRY and CDR2 SYGVKD. The CDR3 runs to 15 residues. CDR3 protein: CAISGQGRMNTEAFF. In DNA, the CDR3 is TGTGCCATCAGTGGACAGGGGAGGATGAACACTGAAGCCTTCTTT.

As to this clonotype: A read error is possible here, since a much larger clone lies one base away. V is TRBV7-2 and J is TRBJ1-1, with D tentatively TRBD1 (6 bases). Germline V gene lookup returns CDR1 SGHTA and CDR2 FQGNSA. The CDR3 has 15 amino acids. Trimming took off 5 bases at V and 1 base at J, with 14 bases between the two ends. Here the CDR3 DNA reads TGTGCCAGCAGCCCAATAGGCAGGGGGAACACTGAAGCTTTCTTT. Amino acids: CASSPIGRGNTEAFF.

This clonotype was detected many times. The chain is built from TRBV12-3 or TRBV12-4 and TRBJ1-1; TRBD1 is a possible D gene (5 bases). The CDR3 consists of 13 residues. V was cut by 4 bases and J by 10 bases, with 16 bases left in between. CDR3 DNA sequence: TGTGCCAGCAGTTCGGCGACAGCGGTTGGAGCTTTCTTT. Encoded protein: CASSSATAVGAFF.

A remark on this clonotype: The junction shows a germline mismatch at one end, possibly a read error. The gene calls are TRBV7-8 and TRBJ1-4; 9 bases are a match to TRBD1. The CDR3 consists of 15 residues. Germline V lookup: CDR1 SGHVS, CDR2 FQNEAQ. The CDR3: CASSLYDRGSEKLLF. CDR3 in DNA: TGTGCCAGCAGCTTATATGACAGGGGGAGTGAAAAACTGCTTTTT.

This clonotype was seen at least ten times. This rearrangement joins TRBV20-1 to TRBJ1-1; TRBD1 might be the D (6 bases). The CDR3 is 14 residues long. Germline V CDR1 and CDR2: DFQATT, SNEGSKA (reference sequence). Trimming pared 1 base from V and 1 base from J, leaving 10 bases between. Written as DNA, the CDR3 is TGCAGTGCTAGAGGTTCAGGGGCGAACACTGAAGCTTTCTTT. It encodes CSARGSGANTEAFF.

This clonotype showed up just a few times. The CDR3, as DNA: TGTGCCAGCAGTGATACAGACACTGAAGCTTTCTTT. Its translation: CASSDTDTEAFF. The rearrangement joins TRBV9 to TRBJ1-1; no definite D call. This CDR3 comprises 12 residues. Germline V gene sequence: CDR1 SGDLS, CDR2 YYNGEE. V lost 5 bases and J 3 bases, leaving 8 bases between the germline ends.